This TCR beta chain came from a study of blood T cell repertoires in COVID-19. The V gene's germline CDR1 is ENHRY and CDR2 SYGVKD. V trimming: 4 bases; J trimming: 2 bases; junction bases outside the gene matches: 5. The CDR3 loop spans 15 amino acids. Patients at the Seattle site were enrolled during active infection and followed longitudinally. Clones were sequenced by immunoSEQ multiplex PCR, and TCRdb holds only the in-frame ones, with some missing. The sample comprises about 300,000 clones, roughly 88% of which are singletons, and about 1.5% rests with the top ten. This rearrangement joins TRBV10-3 to TRBJ2-5; TRBD2 agrees at 9 bases. Sequences were obtained from peripheral blood. The TCR comes from a woman in her twenties or thirties with COVID-19, enrolled during active disease. The CDR3 bases are TGTGCCATCAGTGGATCAGCGGGGGGTCAAGAGACCCAGTACTTC. Protein product: CAISGSAGGQETQYF.